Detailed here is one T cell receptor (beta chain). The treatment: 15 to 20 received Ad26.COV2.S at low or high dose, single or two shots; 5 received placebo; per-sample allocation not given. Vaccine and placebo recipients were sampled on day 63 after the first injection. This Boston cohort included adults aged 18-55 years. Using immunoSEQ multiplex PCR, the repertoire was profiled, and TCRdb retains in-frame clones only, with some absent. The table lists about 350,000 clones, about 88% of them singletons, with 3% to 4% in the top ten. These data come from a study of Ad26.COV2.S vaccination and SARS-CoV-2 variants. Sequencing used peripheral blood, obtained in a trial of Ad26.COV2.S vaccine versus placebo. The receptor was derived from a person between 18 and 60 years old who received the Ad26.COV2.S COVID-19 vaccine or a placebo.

The CDR3 loop reads CASSLEQGNYGYTF. The CDR3 DNA sequence: TGTGCCAGCAGCTTAGAACAGGGGAACTATGGCTACACCTTC. The chain recombines TRBV7-2 with TRBJ1-2; 7 bases map to TRBD1. V lost 1 base to trimming and J lost 2 bases; unmatched junction nucleotides: 1. Germline CDR1 reads SGHTA; CDR2 reads FQGNSA. This CDR3 spans 14 amino acids.